These 25 T cell receptor beta chains share one sample of origin, sequenced in a study of cytomegalovirus exposure and HLA in healthy donors. Primers for the PCR totalled 60 Vbeta and 13 Jbeta. Repertoires were generated with immunoSEQ multiplex PCR, while TCRdb's copy carries only in-frame clones and drops some. Of about 150,000 clones listed, approximately 72% were seen once; the top ten hold approximately 2.1%. Sequenced input: PBMCs. These TCRs come from a man in his forties in good health and CMV-seronegative.

J is TRBJ2-7 and V is TRBV27, with 10 bases identical to TRBD1. Germline loops: CDR1 MNHEY, CDR2 SMNVEV (reference sequence). CDR3 length: 15 amino acids. J was trimmed by 3 bases and V by 0 bases; bases with no gene match: 2. The CDR3 spells CASSLSRDRGYEQYF. CDR3 bases: TGTGCCAGCAGTTTATCACGGGACAGGGGCTACGAGCAGTACTTC.

The chain links TRBV5-1 to TRBJ1-1; 12 bases are a match to TRBD1. Germline V gene data show CDR1 as SGHRS and CDR2 as YFSETQ. V shed 3 bases and J 0 bases; nucleotides not matched to a gene: 6. The CDR3 is 17 residues long. The CDR3 nucleotides are TGCGCCAGCAGCTCGGGACAGGGGGCGTCGGTGAACACTGAAGCTTTCTTT. Amino acids: CASSSGQGASVNTEAFF. The whole variable domain, remainder taken from reference TRBV5-1 and TRBJ1-1, is KAGVTQTPRYLIKTRGQQVTLSCSPISGHRSVSWYQQTPGQGLQFLFEYFSETQRNKGNFPGRFSGRQFSNSRSEMNVSTLELGDSALYLCASSSGQGASVNTEAFFGQGTRLTVV.

Only one count was recorded for this clone. Its ends do not fully match the called genes, so a read error is possible. The genes are TRBV7-9 and TRBJ1-2; weak D call: TRBD1 (5 bases). The CDR3 sequence is 17 residues long. Germline-derived CDR1 and CDR2 are SEHNR and FQNEAQ (reference sequence). This chain's CDR3 is CASSLVRPLGGNYGYPF. The DNA of the CDR3 is TGTGCCAGCAGCTTAGTTCGGCCTCTGGGGGGAAACTATGGCTACCCCTTC.

The J gene is TRBJ1-4, the V gene TRBV28; D not resolved. From germline, CDR1 is MDHEN and CDR2 SYDVKM. The CDR3 is 14 amino acids. V dropped 4 bases and J dropped 1 base, with 7 bases sitting between them. The CDR3 bases are TGTGCCAGCAGTTCAGGTGGAACTAATGAAAAACTGTTTTTT. Protein product: CASSSGGTNEKLFF. Drawing the rest from reference TRBV28 and TRBJ1-4, the complete variable domain is DVKVTQSSRYLVKRTGEKVFLECVQDMDHENMFWYRQDPGLGLRLIYFSYDVKMKEKGDIPEGYSVSREKKERFSLILESASTNQTSMYLCASSSGGTNEKLFFGSGTQLSVL.

This chain uses TRBV15 with TRBJ2-7; perhaps TRBD1 as D (6 bases). The CDR3 contains 13 residues. Trimming took 5 bases from V and 0 from J, leaving 8 bases between them. The germline gives CDR1 LNHNV, CDR2 YYDKDF (reference sequence). CDR3 nucleotides: TGTGCCACCAGCCCGGACAGCTCCTACGAGCAGTACTTC. It yields the protein CATSPDSSYEQYF.

Only one count was recorded for this clone. The chain recombines TRBV27 with TRBJ2-7, with a possible D match to TRBD2 (6 bases). V lost 6 bases and J lost 0, with 21 bases in between. Germline V CDR1 and CDR2: MNHEY, SMNVEV (reference sequence). This CDR3 contains 17 residues. The DNA for the CDR3 is TGTGCCAGCAGCGTTTTCGGCCCTAGCGTGAGCTCCTACGAGCAGTACTTC. As protein: CASSVFGPSVSSYEQYF.

This clone appeared once. The V call is TRBV5-1, the J call TRBJ1-2; D remains unclear. The CDR3 length is 15 residues. Trimming cost V 0 bases and J 8 bases, with 17 bases left between them. CDR1 and CDR2 (germline): SGHRS, YFSETQ. Here the CDR3 DNA reads TGCGCCAGCAGCTTGGCCGGTGGGGAGGAAAGAGGCTACACCTTC. This gives the protein CASSLAGGEERGYTF.

This clone was counted between two and nine times. This sequence joins TRBV28 and TRBJ1-3, with a tentative D call TRBD1 (6 bases). The germline V gene has CDR1 MDHEN and CDR2 SYDVKM. The CDR3 is made up of 14 amino acids. V was cut by 5 bases and J by 8 bases, with 16 bases left in between. In DNA form, the CDR3 reads TGTGCCAGCAGTGGGGCAGGGGTTCTGGACACCATATATTTT. It specifies CASSGAGVLDTIYF.

The chain has TRBV19 and TRBJ2-2; D is undetermined. The CDR3 is 15 residues long. V was pared by 9 bases and J by 1 base, with 15 bases between. The germline V gene has CDR1 LNHDA and CDR2 SQIVND (reference sequence). CDR3 in DNA: TGTGCCAGCAAATGGCGGAGCAAGAACACCGGGGAGCTGTTTTTT. As protein: CASKWRSKNTGELFF. Complete variable domain (other parts from reference TRBV19 and TRBJ2-2): DGGITQSPKYLFRKEGQNVTLSCEQNLNHDAMYWYRQDPGQGLRLIYYSQIVNDFQKGDIAEGYSVSREKKESFPLTVTSAQKNPTAFYLCASKWRSKNTGELFFGEGSRLTVL.

This clone has more than one count but fewer than ten. The chain links TRBV5-1 to TRBJ2-7; 8 positions agree with TRBD1. Germline trimming cut 4 bases from V and 6 bases from J; bases unmatched to any gene: 12. Germline-derived CDR1 and CDR2 are SGHRS and YFSETQ. CDR3 length: 15 amino acids. This CDR3 reads CASSPITGTGSEQYF. The CDR3 DNA is TGCGCCAGCAGCCCAATCACCGGGACAGGAAGCGAGCAGTACTTC.

This clone has only one observation. The chain couples TRBV10-3 to TRBJ2-3; TRBD1 is a possible D gene (6 bases). V was clipped by 3 bases and J by 0 bases, with 22 bases between them. The CDR3 runs 19 residues. CDR1 is ENHRY and CDR2 is SYGVKD in the germline V gene. The DNA for the CDR3 is TGTGCCATCAGTGACTCTACACTGGGGACAATCTCTAGCACAGATACGCAGTATTTT. Translation: CAISDSTLGTISSTDTQYF.

This rearrangement joins TRBV11-2 to TRBJ2-7; 7 nucleotides agree with TRBD1. V lost 10 bases to trimming and J lost 0 bases; unmatched junction nucleotides: 12. Germline-derived CDR1 and CDR2 are SGHAT and FQNNGV. CDR3 length equals 15 residues. Here the CDR3 reads CATKPIQGNSYEQYF. Written as DNA, the CDR3 is TGTGCCACCAAACCTATACAGGGGAACTCCTACGAGCAGTACTTC.

The rearrangement uses TRBV28 and TRBJ2-3; D is undetermined. The CDR3 consists of 14 residues. Per germline, CDR1 MDHEN and CDR2 SYDVKM. V lost 8 bases to trimming and J lost 10 bases, with 22 bases between them. CDR3: CASGPPWARSAQYF. CDR3 DNA: TGTGCCAGCGGTCCCCCCTGGGCACGATCAGCGCAGTATTTT.

This chain uses TRBV4-2 with TRBJ2-5; 13 bases align to TRBD2. The CDR3 consists of 20 residues. CDR1 and CDR2 from the germline V gene are LGHNA and YNFKEQ. The junction had 18 bases not matched to a gene; V was cut back by 4 bases and J by 4 bases. CDR3 nucleotide sequence: TGTGCCAGCAGCCTCAACAGACTAGCGGGGGGCACTTTCTCGGTAGAGACCCAGTACTTC. It translates to CASSLNRLAGGTFSVETQYF.

This chain uses TRBV25-1 with TRBJ1-1, with no clear D. V was clipped by 4 bases and J by 1 base, with 7 bases between them. The CDR3 totals 13 residues. Germline V CDR1 and CDR2: MGHDK, SYGVNS. The CDR3 DNA reads TGTGCCAGCAGTGGGTCCGGGAACACTGAAGCTTTCTTT. This encodes CASSGSGNTEAFF.

This sequence joins TRBV18 and TRBJ1-2; the match to TRBD1 covers 11 bases. The J segment lost 7 bases and the V segment lost 6 bases, leaving 7 bases of the junction unmatched. CDR1 is KGHSH, CDR2 LQKENI, per germline. This CDR3 has 14 residues. CDR3 coding DNA: TGTGCCAGCTCGCCGGACAGGGGGCAAGGTGGCTACACCTTC. This encodes CASSPDRGQGGYTF.

CDR3 DNA sequence: TGTGCCAGCAGTGAAGCCTGGGCTAGCGGGGGTACTACGCAGTATTTT. It translates to CASSEAWASGGTTQYF. The chain links TRBV6-1 to TRBJ2-3; 10 bases fit TRBD2. Losses at the gene ends were 0 bases for V and 8 bases for J; bases not matched to a gene: 8. This CDR3 comprises 16 residues. Germline V gene lookup returns CDR1 MNHNS and CDR2 SASEGT.

The CDR3 loop is CASSQDPLLTSGRYEQYF. Written as DNA, the CDR3 is TGCGCCAGCAGCCAGGACCCCTTATTGACTAGCGGGAGGTACGAGCAGTACTTC. The rearrangement uses TRBV4-1 and TRBJ2-5; TRBD2 aligns across 13 bases. The end of the DNA fits TRBJ2-7 better, so the J call may be wrong. The CDR3 totals 18 residues. Germline lookup yields CDR1 MGHRA and CDR2 YSYEKL.

The rearrangement uses TRBV4-3 and TRBJ1-2; D is unresolved. The CDR3 runs 13 residues. Germline V gene sequence: CDR1 LGHNA, CDR2 YSLEER. Trimming took 4 bases from V and 4 from J, leaving 10 bases between them. The CDR3 DNA is TGCGCCAGCAGCCCTGGAGCGACCTATGGCTACACCTTC. Its protein is CASSPGATYGYTF.

The chain employs TRBV2 and TRBJ2-2; perhaps TRBD2 as D (6 bases). Per germline, CDR1 SNHLY and CDR2 FYNNEI. The germline V and J ends were trimmed by 6 bases and 1 base, with 15 bases remaining between them. This CDR3 has 16 amino acids. The CDR3 nucleotides read TGTGCCAGCAGAGCCGGCGGGACTCAGAACACCGGGGAGCTGTTTTTT. Encoded protein: CASRAGGTQNTGELFF.

J is TRBJ2-3 and V is TRBV9; 8 positions agree with TRBD2. The CDR3 consists of 15 residues. Germline V CDR1 and CDR2: SGDLS, YYNGEE. With V trimmed by 3 bases and J by 1 base, 4 bases remained unmatched. CDR3 bases: TGTGCCAGCAGCGAGGTTAGCGGGGGCACAGATACGCAGTATTTT. This encodes CASSEVSGGTDTQYF.

This clone was found once. The chain carries TRBV5-1 and TRBJ2-1; D may be TRBD2 (7 bases). Germline assignment: CDR1 SGHRS and CDR2 YFSETQ. The CDR3 has 15 residues. V lost 4 bases to trimming and J lost 9 bases, with 20 bases between them. CDR3 DNA sequence: TGCGCCAGCAGCCCCCCTGTAGGCGGGGGCGGTGAGCAGTTCTTC. Translating gives CASSPPVGGGGEQFF. The whole variable domain, remainder taken from reference TRBV5-1 and TRBJ2-1, is KAGVTQTPRYLIKTRGQQVTLSCSPISGHRSVSWYQQTPGQGLQFLFEYFSETQRNKGNFPGRFSGRQFSNSRSEMNVSTLELGDSALYLCASSPPVGGGGEQFFGPGTRLTVL.

The V call is TRBV10-3, the J call TRBJ2-1; D is perhaps TRBD2 (5 bases). Trimming stripped 4 bases from V and 8 bases from J, with 12 bases between. The CDR3 contains 13 residues. Germline CDR1 reads ENHRY; CDR2 reads SYGVKD. The CDR3 nucleotides are TGTGCCATCAGTGTGGTAACCGGGGATGAGCAGTTCTTC. Translating it yields CAISVVTGDEQFF.

The chain combines TRBV2 with TRBJ2-5, with TRBD2 as a possible D gene (5 bases). The CDR3 sequence is 15 residues long. Germline V gives CDR1 SNHLY, CDR2 FYNNEI. V lost 9 bases, J lost 5 bases, and 22 bases lay in between. The CDR3, as DNA: TGTGCCAGTCTTATCGACTCTACTAGTCTGGAGACCCAGTACTTC. It translates to CASLIDSTSLETQYF.

This chain uses TRBV2 with TRBJ2-7, with 9 bases lining up with TRBD1. CDR1 and CDR2 (germline): SNHLY, FYNNEI. With 3 bases clipped from V and 5 bases from J, the junction kept 11 bases outside the gene matches. The CDR3 has 16 amino acids. The CDR3 nucleotides are TGTGCCAGCAGTGACGAAACAGACAGGGGGAACGACGAGCAGTACTTC. Its protein is CASSDETDRGNDEQYF.